The T cell receptor (beta chain) under discussion was sequenced for a study of T cell repertoires in cytomegalovirus infection. Study at large: Shared public TCR beta signatures pointed to both CMV infection and a matching HLA type.

In germline, CDR1 is SQVTM, CDR2 ANQGSEA. V was cut by 2 bases and J by 0 bases, with 8 bases left in between. This CDR3 is built from 13 residues. Note on this clonotype: The target antigen is unknown.

TCRdb analysed the reads with MiXCR anew, one entry per CDR3 protein. Among around 740,000 distinct CDR3 sequences listed, roughly 35% were seen once. Overall study results and limits: Adding up the frequency of public TCR beta families identified people who carried CMV plus the relevant HLA. Clonotypes of TCR beta that were HLA-C-restricted and CMV-specific dominated the ex vivo response.

The sample comprised PBMCs. The sequence was obtained from a human donor in good health (CMV status not recorded). Some clones in this sample may be carry-over from other donors' samples. V gene TRBV29-1 combines with J gene TRBJ2-7; D call uncertain. The CDR3 reads CSVETASSYEQYF. Written as DNA, the CDR3 is TGCAGCGTTGAAACAGCCAGCTCCTACGAGCAGTACTTC.